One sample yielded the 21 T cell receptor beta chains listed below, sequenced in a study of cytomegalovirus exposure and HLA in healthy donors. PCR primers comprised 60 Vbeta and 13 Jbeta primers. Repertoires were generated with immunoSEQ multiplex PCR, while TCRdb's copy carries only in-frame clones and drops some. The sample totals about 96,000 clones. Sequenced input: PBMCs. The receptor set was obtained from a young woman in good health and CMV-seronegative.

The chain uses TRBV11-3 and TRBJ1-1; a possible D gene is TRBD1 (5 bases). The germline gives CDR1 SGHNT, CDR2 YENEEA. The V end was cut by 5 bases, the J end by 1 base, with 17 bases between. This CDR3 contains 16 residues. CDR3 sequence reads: CASSRGGRTPNTEAFF. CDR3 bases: TGTGCCAGCAGCCGGGGGGGTAGGACTCCGAACACTGAAGCTTTCTTT.

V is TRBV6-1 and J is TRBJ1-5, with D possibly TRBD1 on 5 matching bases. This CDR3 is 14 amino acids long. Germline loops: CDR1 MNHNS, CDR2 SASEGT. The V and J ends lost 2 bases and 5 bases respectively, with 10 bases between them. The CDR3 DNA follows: TGTGCCAGCAGTGAACTCTGGGGCCATCAGCCCCAGCATTTT. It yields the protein CASSELWGHQPQHF.

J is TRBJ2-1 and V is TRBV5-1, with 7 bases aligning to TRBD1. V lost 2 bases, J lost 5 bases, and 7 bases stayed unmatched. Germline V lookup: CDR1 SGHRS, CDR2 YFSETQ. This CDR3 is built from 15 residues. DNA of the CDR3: TGCGCCAGCAGCTTCGACAGGGCGTGGGACAATGAGCAGTTCTTC. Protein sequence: CASSFDRAWDNEQFF. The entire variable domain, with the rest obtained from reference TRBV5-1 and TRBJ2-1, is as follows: KAGVTQTPRYLIKTRGQQVTLSCSPISGHRSVSWYQQTPGQGLQFLFEYFSETQRNKGNFPGRFSGRQFSNSRSEMNVSTLELGDSALYLCASSFDRAWDNEQFFGPGTRLTVL.

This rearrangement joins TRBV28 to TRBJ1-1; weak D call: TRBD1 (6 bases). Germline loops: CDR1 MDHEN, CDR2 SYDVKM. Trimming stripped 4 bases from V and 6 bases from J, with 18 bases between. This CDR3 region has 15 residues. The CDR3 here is CASSSQGRGRPEAFF. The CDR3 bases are TGTGCCAGCAGTTCTCAGGGCAGGGGTCGGCCTGAAGCTTTCTTT.

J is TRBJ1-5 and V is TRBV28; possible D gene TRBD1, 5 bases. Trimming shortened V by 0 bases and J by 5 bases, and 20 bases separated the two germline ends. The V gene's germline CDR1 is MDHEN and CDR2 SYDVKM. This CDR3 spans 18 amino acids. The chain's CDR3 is CASSLWVLRGLFYQPQHF. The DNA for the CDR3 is TGTGCCAGCAGTTTATGGGTGCTCCGGGGGTTATTTTATCAGCCCCAGCATTTT.

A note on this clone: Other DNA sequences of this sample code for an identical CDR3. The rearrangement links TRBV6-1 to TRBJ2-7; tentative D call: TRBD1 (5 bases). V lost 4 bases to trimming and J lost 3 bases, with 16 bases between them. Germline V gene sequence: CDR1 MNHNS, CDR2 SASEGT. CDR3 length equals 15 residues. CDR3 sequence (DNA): TGTGCCAGCAGTGCTCCCCGAGACAGCTACTACGAGCAGTACTTC. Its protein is CASSAPRDSYYEQYF.

In DNA, the CDR3 is TGTGCCAGCAGCTTGGATCTCTCGGCCTACAATGAGCAGTTCTTC. Its protein is CASSLDLSAYNEQFF. The J gene is TRBJ2-1, the V gene TRBV5-4, with D unresolved. The CDR3 length is 15 residues. CDR1 and CDR2 from the germline V gene are SGHNT and YYREEE (reference sequence). V was shortened by 0 bases and J by 2 bases, with 9 bases between the two germline ends. Filled out from reference TRBV5-4 and TRBJ2-1, the complete variable domain reads ETGVTQSPTHLIKTRGQQVTLRCSSQSGHNTVSWYQQALGQGPQFIFQYYREEENGRGNFPPRFSGLQFPNYSSELNVNALELDDSALYLCASSLDLSAYNEQFFGPGTRLTVL.

CDR3 region: CASSLVWNTEAFF. The CDR3 DNA sequence: TGTGCCAGCAGCTTGGTCTGGAACACTGAAGCTTTCTTT. The chain links TRBV5-4 to TRBJ1-1; D call uncertain. Germline V CDR1 and CDR2: SGHNT, YYREEE (reference sequence). Trimming pared 0 bases from V and 1 base from J, leaving 4 bases between. The CDR3 spans 13 residues.

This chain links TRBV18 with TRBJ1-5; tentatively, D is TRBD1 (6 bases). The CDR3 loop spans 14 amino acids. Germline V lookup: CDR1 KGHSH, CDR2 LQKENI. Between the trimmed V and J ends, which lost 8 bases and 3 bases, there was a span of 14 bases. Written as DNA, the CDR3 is TGTGCCAGCCGAAGAGGGGGTACCAATCAGCCCCAGCATTTT. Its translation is CASRRGGTNQPQHF.

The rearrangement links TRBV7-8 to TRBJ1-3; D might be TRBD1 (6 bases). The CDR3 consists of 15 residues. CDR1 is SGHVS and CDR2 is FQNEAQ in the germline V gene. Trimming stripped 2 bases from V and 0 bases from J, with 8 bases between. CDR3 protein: CASSLRTVSGNTIYF. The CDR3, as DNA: TGTGCCAGCAGCTTACGGACAGTCTCTGGAAACACCATATATTTT. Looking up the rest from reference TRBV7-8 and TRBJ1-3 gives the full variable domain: GAGVSQSPRYKVAKRGQDVALRCDPISGHVSLFWYQQALGQGPEFLTYFQNEAQLDKSGLPSDRFFAERPEGSVSTLKIQRTQQEDSAVYLCASSLRTVSGNTIYFGEGSWLTVV.

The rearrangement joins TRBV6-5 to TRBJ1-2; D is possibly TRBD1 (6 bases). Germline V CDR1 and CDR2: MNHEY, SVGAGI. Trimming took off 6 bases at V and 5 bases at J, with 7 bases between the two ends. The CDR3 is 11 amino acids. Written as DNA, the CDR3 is TGTGCCAGCAGGCAGGGGTATGGCTACACCTTC. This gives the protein CASRQGYGYTF.

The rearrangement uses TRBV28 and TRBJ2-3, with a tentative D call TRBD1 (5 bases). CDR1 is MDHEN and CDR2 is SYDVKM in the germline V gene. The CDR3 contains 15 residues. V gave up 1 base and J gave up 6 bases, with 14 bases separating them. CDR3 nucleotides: TGTGCCAGCAGTTTATCGACTCTCCAGGGCGATACGCAGTATTTT. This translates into CASSLSTLQGDTQYF.

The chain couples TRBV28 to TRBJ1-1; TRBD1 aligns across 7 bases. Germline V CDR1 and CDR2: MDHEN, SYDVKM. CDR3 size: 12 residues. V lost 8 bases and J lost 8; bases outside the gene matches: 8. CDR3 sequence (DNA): TGTGCCAGCCGAGGGACAGACATAGAAGCTTTCTTT. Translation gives CASRGTDIEAFF.

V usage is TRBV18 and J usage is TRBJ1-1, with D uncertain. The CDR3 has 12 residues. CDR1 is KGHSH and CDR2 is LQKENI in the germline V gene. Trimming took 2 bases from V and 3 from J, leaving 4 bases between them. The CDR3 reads CASSPYYTEAFF. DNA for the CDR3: TGTGCCAGCTCACCATACTACACTGAAGCTTTCTTT.

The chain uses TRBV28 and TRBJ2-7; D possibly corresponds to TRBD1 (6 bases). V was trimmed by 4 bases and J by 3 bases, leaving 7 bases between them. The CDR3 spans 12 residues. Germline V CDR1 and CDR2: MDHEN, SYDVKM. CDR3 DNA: TGTGCCAGCAGTTGGACAGACTACGAGCAGTACTTC. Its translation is CASSWTDYEQYF. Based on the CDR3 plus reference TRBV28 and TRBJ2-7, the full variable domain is DVKVTQSSRYLVKRTGEKVFLECVQDMDHENMFWYRQDPGLGLRLIYFSYDVKMKEKGDIPEGYSVSREKKERFSLILESASTNQTSMYLCASSWTDYEQYFGPGTRLTVT.

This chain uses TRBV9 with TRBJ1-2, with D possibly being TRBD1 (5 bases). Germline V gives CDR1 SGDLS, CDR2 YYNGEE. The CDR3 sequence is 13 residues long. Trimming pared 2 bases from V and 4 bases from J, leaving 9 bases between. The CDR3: CASSVTEVYGYTF. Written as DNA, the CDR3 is TGTGCCAGCAGCGTGACAGAGGTCTATGGCTACACCTTC. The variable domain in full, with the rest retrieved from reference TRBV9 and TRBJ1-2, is DSGVTQTPKHLITATGQRVTLRCSPRSGDLSVYWYQQSLDQGLQFLIQYYNGEERAKGNILERFSAQQFPDLHSELNLSSLELGDSALYFCASSVTEVYGYTFGSGTRLTVV.

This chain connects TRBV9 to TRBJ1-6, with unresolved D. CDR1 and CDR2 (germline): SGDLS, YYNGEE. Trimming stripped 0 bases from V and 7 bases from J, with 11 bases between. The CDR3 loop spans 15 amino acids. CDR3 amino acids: CASSVDPEINSPLHF. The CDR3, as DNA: TGTGCCAGCAGCGTAGACCCAGAAATCAATTCACCCCTCCACTTT.

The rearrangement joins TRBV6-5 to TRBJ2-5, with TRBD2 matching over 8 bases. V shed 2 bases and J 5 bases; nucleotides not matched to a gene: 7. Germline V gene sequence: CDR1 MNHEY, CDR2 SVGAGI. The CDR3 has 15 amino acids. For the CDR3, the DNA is TGTGCCAGCAGTTACGATCCAGCGGGAGCCGAGACCCAGTACTTC. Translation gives CASSYDPAGAETQYF.

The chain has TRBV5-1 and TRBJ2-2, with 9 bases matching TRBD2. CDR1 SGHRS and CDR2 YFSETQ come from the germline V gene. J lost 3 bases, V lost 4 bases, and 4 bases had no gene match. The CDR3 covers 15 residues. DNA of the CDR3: TGCGCCAGCAGCCCTAGCGGGATGTACACCGGGGAGCTGTTTTTT. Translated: CASSPSGMYTGELFF.

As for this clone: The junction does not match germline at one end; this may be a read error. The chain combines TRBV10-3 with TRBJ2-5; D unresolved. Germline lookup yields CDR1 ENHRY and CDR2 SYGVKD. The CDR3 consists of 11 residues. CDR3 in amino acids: CASSYIETQYF. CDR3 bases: TGTGCCAGCAGTTACATCGAGACCCAGTACTTC.

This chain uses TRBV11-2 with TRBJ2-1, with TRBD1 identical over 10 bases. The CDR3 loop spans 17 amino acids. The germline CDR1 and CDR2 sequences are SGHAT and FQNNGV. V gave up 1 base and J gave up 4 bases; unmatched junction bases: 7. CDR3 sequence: CASSLGRSGQGYNEQFF. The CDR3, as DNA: TGTGCCAGCAGCTTAGGAAGATCGGGACAGGGGTACAATGAGCAGTTCTTC.